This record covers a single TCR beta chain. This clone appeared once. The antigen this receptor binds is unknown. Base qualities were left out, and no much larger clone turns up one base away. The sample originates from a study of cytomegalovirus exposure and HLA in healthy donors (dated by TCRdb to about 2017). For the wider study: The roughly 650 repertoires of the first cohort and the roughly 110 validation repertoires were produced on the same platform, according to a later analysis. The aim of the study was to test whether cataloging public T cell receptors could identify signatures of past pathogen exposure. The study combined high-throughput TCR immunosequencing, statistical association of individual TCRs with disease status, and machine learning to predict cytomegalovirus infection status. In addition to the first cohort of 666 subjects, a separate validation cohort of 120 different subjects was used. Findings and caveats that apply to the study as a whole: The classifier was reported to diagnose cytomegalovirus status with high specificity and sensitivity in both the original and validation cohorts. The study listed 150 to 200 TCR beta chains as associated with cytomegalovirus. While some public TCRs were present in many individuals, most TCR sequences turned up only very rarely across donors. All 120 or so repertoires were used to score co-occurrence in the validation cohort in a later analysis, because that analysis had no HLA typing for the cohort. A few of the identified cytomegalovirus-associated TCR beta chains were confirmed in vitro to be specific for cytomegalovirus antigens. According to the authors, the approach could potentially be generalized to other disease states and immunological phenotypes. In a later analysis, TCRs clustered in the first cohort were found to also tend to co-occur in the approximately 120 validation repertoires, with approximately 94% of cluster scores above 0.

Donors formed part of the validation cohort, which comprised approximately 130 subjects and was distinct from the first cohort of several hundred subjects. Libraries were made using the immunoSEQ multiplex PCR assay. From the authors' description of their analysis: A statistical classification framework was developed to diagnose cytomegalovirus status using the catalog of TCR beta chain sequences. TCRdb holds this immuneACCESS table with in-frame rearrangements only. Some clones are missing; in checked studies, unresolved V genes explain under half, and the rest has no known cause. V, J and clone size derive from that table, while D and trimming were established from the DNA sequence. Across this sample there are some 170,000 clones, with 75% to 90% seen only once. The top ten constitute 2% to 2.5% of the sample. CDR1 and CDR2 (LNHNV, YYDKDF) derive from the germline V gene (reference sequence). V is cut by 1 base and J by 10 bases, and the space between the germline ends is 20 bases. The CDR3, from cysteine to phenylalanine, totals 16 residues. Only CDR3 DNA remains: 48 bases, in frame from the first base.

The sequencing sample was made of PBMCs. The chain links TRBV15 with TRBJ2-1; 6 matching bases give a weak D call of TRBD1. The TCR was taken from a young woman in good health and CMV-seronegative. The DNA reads TGTGCCACCAGCAGAGCAAGGACAGCAAAGGGATACGAGCAGTTCTTC. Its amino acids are CATSRARTAKGYEQFF.